This TCR beta chain was sequenced during a study of read filtering for tumor transcriptome and immune sequencing. Study overall: Whole-transcriptome libraries were prepared after DNase treatment.

Molecular barcoded adaptors covering alpha/delta and beta/gamma chains were used on 400 ng RNA. TCRdb processed the reads anew with MiXCR; each CDR3 protein has one entry. This sample has tens of thousands of distinct CDR3 sequences, with roughly 19% found just once. V dropped 0 bases and J dropped 8 bases, with 16 bases sitting between them. Germline CDR1 reads MGHRA; CDR2 reads YSYEKL. The CDR3 has 16 residues. Study-level findings and limits: RNA-seq captured clonotypes less deeply and reliably than IR-seq.

This clonotype was observed at least ten times. Its target is not known. The TCR originated in a donor older than 35 with multiple myeloma. The chain combines TRBV4-1 with TRBJ1-4; the D gene is possibly TRBD1 (6 bases). The specimen was a population of CD138-negative cells sorted from bone marrow. CDR3: CASSQDIGGAGEKLFF. In DNA, the CDR3 is TGCGCCAGCAGCCAAGATATTGGGGGCGCGGGGGAAAAACTGTTTTTT.